This TCR beta chain is drawn from a study of CD8 T cells in ankylosing spondylitis. This clonotype was found a few times. The antigen is not known. The CDR3 totals 15 residues. The junction had 6 bases not matched to a gene; V was cut back by 5 bases and J by 4 bases. The V gene's germline CDR1 is SEHNR and CDR2 FQNEAQ (reference sequence). Quantitative molecular-barcoded 5'-RACE generated the TCR beta libraries. TCRdb called the 5' RACE reads again in MiXCR, with one record for every CDR3 protein. Of about 250,000 distinct CDR3 sequences detected, under 35% appear once; the ten largest clones hold approximately 4.4%. Findings of the study overall: Reportedly, significant enrichment of disease-linked clones occurred in matched ankylosing spondylitis synovial fluid. With a CD8+ phenotype, disease-linked clones were relatively rare in peripheral blood. Within ankylosing spondylitis blood, a TCR beta motif made up of eight highly homologous variants appeared to be characteristic.

Input material: blood, either unsorted or a sorted T cell fraction (not recorded which). V is TRBV7-9 and J is TRBJ2-2, with 8 positions matching TRBD1. This clonotype was obtained from a male donor with ankylosing spondylitis or in good health (not recorded which). For the CDR3, the DNA is TGTGCCAGCAGCCCAAGGGACAGGTCCACCGGGGAGCTGTTTTTT. Its translation: CASSPRDRSTGELFF. The full variable domain, rest sourced from reference TRBV7-9 and TRBJ2-2, is DTGVSQNPRHKITKRGQNVTFRCDPISEHNRLYWYRQTLGQGPEFLTYFQNEAQLEKSRLLSDRFSAERPKGSFSTLEIQRTEQGDSAMYLCASSPRDRSTGELFFGEGSRLTVL.